This T cell receptor (beta chain) was sequenced in a study of T cell responses to AZD1222 COVID-19 vaccine. Overall study results and limits: Across the whole spike, CD4 TCRs peaked at regions 160-218 and 743-854.

With respect to this clone: Its antigen is not identified.

Unmatched junction bases numbered 2, after V lost 0 bases and J lost 4 bases. From germline, CDR1 is MNHEY and CDR2 SVGAGI. The CDR3 is 15 residues long. Using immunoSEQ multiplex PCR, the repertoire was profiled, and TCRdb retains in-frame clones only, with some absent. The data contain around 140,000 clones, about nine tenths of them singletons. This chain uses TRBV6-5 with TRBJ1-4; 7 bases agree with TRBD1. Sequenced here: peripheral blood, sampled on day 0 of AZD1222 vaccination. The clonotype was recovered from an adult in good health. This CDR3 reads CASSYSTGNNEKLFF. As DNA, the CDR3 is TGTGCCAGCAGTTACTCGACAGGGAATAATGAAAAACTGTTTTTT.